This T cell receptor beta chain emerged from a study of T cells after yellow fever vaccination. 5'RACE template switching produced TCR cDNA carrying a universal primer site and UMIs. TCRdb redid the calling of the 5' RACE reads with MiXCR, one entry per CDR3 protein. The data contain 250,000 to 300,000 distinct CDR3 sequences, over 4.5% of them singletons. On this clonotype itself: Its antigen remains unknown.

Trimming shortened V by 0 bases and J by 0 bases, and 11 bases separated the two germline ends. This CDR3 is built from 15 residues. CDR1 is DFQATT and CDR2 is SNEGSKA in the germline V gene (reference sequence). Study findings and constraints: Abundant bulk-population clonotypes could contaminate the FACS-sorted repertoires. Although the secondary response was weaker, it peaked faster, at day 5 versus 15. Once the booster was given, most primary-vaccination clones reappeared, at about 96% for CD4 and around 90% for CD8.

The sample in question was CD4+ T cells sorted from PBMCs, obtained on the day of the yellow fever booster vaccination. This TCR came from a man younger than 35 who received the YFV17D yellow fever vaccine. This rearrangement joins TRBV20-1 to TRBJ2-5; D is uncertain. The CDR3 region is CSARDIADYQETQYF. As DNA, the CDR3 is TGCAGTGCTAGAGATATAGCAGATTACCAAGAGACCCAGTACTTC.